This TCR beta chain appears in the sequencing data of a study of technical replicates of blood from a few donors. The assay was immunoSEQ multiplex PCR, and TCRdb's table has in-frame clones only and misses some. The sample has 85,000 to 95,000 clones, approximately 95% seen once; the top ten hold roughly 0.36%. J was trimmed by 9 bases and V by 6 bases; bases with no gene match: 6. This CDR3 contains 15 residues. CDR1 and CDR2 from the germline V gene are SNHLY and FYNNEI. Sequences were obtained from T cells isolated from PBMCs. The chain carries TRBV2 and TRBJ2-1; 15 bases line up with TRBD2. The TCR was taken from a human donor in good health. CDR3 sequence: CASRGLAGGPPEQFF. The CDR3 region has the DNA TGTGCCAGCAGAGGACTAGCGGGAGGGCCACCTGAGCAGTTCTTC.